A single sample is the source of the 25 T cell receptor beta chains below, sequenced in a study of blood T cell repertoires in COVID-19. Produced via immunoSEQ multiplex PCR; TCRdb's table is partial and in-frame only. The data contain 140,000 or so clones, 70% to 85% of them singletons. Sequenced material: peripheral blood. The receptor set was obtained from a man in his fifties or sixties with active or convalescent COVID-19.

The chain combines TRBV5-1 with TRBJ2-1; TRBD2 agrees at 8 bases. The J segment lost 7 bases and the V segment lost 3 bases, leaving 12 bases of the junction unmatched. This CDR3 is 16 amino acids long. Germline values: CDR1 SGHRS, CDR2 YFSETQ. This chain's CDR3 is CASSSPAGGASNEQFF. The CDR3 coding sequence is TGCGCCAGCAGCTCGCCCGCCGGGGGGGCTTCTAATGAGCAGTTCTTC.

The rearrangement joins TRBV18 to TRBJ2-7, with D perhaps TRBD1 (6 bases). The CDR3 is made up of 12 amino acids. CDR1 and CDR2 from the germline V gene are KGHSH and LQKENI. V was shortened by 4 bases and J by 9 bases, with 13 bases between the two germline ends. The CDR3 reads CASSRQEMGQYF. CDR3 DNA sequence: TGTGCCAGCTCACGACAGGAAATGGGGCAGTACTTC.

V usage is TRBV24-1 and J usage is TRBJ2-3; TRBD1 aligns across 10 bases. Germline CDR1 is KGHDR and CDR2 is SFDVKD. CDR3 length equals 19 residues. After removal of 6 bases from V and 0 bases from J, the junction contained 14 bases not matched to a gene. The chain's CDR3 is CATSPGTGVSRHSTDTQYF. The CDR3 nucleotides read TGTGCCACCAGTCCCGGGACAGGGGTCTCCCGCCATAGCACAGATACGCAGTATTTT.

The J gene is TRBJ2-1, the V gene TRBV24-1, with TRBD1 identical over 7 bases. The CDR3 loop spans 13 amino acids. The germline V gene has CDR1 KGHDR and CDR2 SFDVKD. Germline trimming cut 3 bases from V and 8 bases from J; bases unmatched to any gene: 3. CDR3 DNA: TGTGCCACCAGTGATCCTACAGGGGATGAGCAGTTCTTC. It codes for CATSDPTGDEQFF.

This chain connects TRBV6-2 or TRBV6-3 to TRBJ2-5, with 10 bases aligning to TRBD1. The ends lost 2 bases at V and 4 bases at J; junction bases unmatched: 4. The CDR3 spans 15 residues. The germline V gene encodes CDR1 MNHEY and CDR2 SVGEGT. CDR3: CASSYDRGQPETQYF. The CDR3 DNA follows: TGTGCCAGCAGTTACGACAGGGGGCAGCCAGAGACCCAGTACTTC.

The V gene is TRBV9, the J gene TRBJ2-1, with 7 positions matching TRBD1. The CDR3 is 16 amino acids. Germline-derived CDR1 and CDR2 are SGDLS and YYNGEE. V shed 3 bases, J shed 7 bases, and the junction held 13 bases outside the gene matches. In DNA, the CDR3 is TGTGCCAGCAGCGCCAACCGGGACAGCGGAACAAATGAGCAGTTCTTC. This encodes CASSANRDSGTNEQFF.

CDR3 residues: CASSSWTGFNAEAFF. The CDR3 nucleotides are TGCGCCAGCAGCTCATGGACAGGTTTTAACGCTGAAGCTTTCTTT. The chain uses TRBV5-1 and TRBJ1-1; 7 nucleotides agree with TRBD1. V shed 3 bases, J shed 6 bases, and the junction held 11 bases outside the gene matches. CDR3 length: 15 amino acids. Per the germline V gene, CDR1 is SGHRS and CDR2 is YFSETQ.

The V call is TRBV7-9, the J call TRBJ1-2; 8 nucleotides match TRBD1. The CDR3 has 16 amino acids. Germline V gene lookup returns CDR1 SEHNR and CDR2 FQNEAQ (reference sequence). V was pared by 1 base and J by 2 bases, with 6 bases of the junction left unmatched. The CDR3 bases are TGTGCCAGCAGCTTAGGCCCCGGGACAGGCAACTATGGCTACACCTTC. Its protein is CASSLGPGTGNYGYTF.

The chain recombines TRBV7-2 with TRBJ2-1; D may be TRBD2 (7 bases). The CDR3 has 14 amino acids. Trimming left V 6 bases short and J 12 bases short, with 21 bases between. From germline, CDR1 is SGHTA and CDR2 FQGNSA. The CDR3 here is CASSPPVRGGVQFF. The CDR3 nucleotides read TGTGCCAGCAGTCCACCTGTGCGAGGGGGGGTGCAGTTCTTC.

This clone showed up just once. The V call is TRBV27, the J call TRBJ1-2; D is undetermined. Germline V lookup: CDR1 MNHEY, CDR2 SMNVEV (reference sequence). Deletions cut 4 bases from V and 4 bases from J, with 10 bases between. The CDR3 spans 13 residues. CDR3 sequence reads: CASSSAVTYGYTF. CDR3 DNA: TGTGCCAGCAGTTCCGCGGTTACCTATGGCTACACCTTC.

The rearrangement uses TRBV6-2 or TRBV6-3 and TRBJ1-5; 11 bases are shared with TRBD1. The CDR3 is 15 residues long. Unmatched junction bases numbered 5, after V lost 7 bases and J lost 3 bases. The germline CDR1 and CDR2 sequences are MNHEY and SVGEGT. CDR3 protein: CASTPGQGANQPQHF. The CDR3 nucleotides are TGTGCCAGCACCCCTGGACAGGGGGCCAATCAGCCCCAGCATTTT.

J is TRBJ2-5 and V is TRBV2; the D gene is possibly TRBD1 (6 bases). Between the trimmed V and J ends, which lost 4 bases and 2 bases, there was a span of 11 bases. This CDR3 spans 14 amino acids. Germline V lookup: CDR1 SNHLY, CDR2 FYNNEI. The CDR3: CASSVGGPQETQYF. The CDR3 DNA sequence: TGTGCCAGCAGTGTAGGGGGACCTCAAGAGACCCAGTACTTC.

The chain links TRBV30 to TRBJ2-7; D not certain. Germline V gene lookup returns CDR1 GTSNPN and CDR2 SVGIG (reference sequence). V dropped 0 bases and J dropped 6 bases, with 12 bases sitting between them. There are 13 residues in the CDR3. DNA of the CDR3: TGTGCCTGGAGTGTACAGTCGCATCTCGAGCAGTACGTC. Its translation is CAWSVQSHLEQYV.

V usage is TRBV5-1 and J usage is TRBJ2-3; D is undetermined. Germline CDR1 and CDR2: SGHRS and YFSETQ. This CDR3 is built from 14 residues. Trimming shortened V by 0 bases and J by 6 bases, and 11 bases separated the two germline ends. The CDR3 coding sequence is TGCGCCAGCAGCTTGGCGTCGAGTGCTGATACGCAGTATTTT. This codes for CASSLASSADTQYF.

This sequence joins TRBV5-8 and TRBJ1-2; TRBD1 matches at 7 bases. Trimming at V came to 4 bases and at J to 8 bases, leaving 5 bases not matched to a gene. This CDR3 contains 12 residues. Germline V gene data show CDR1 as SGHTS and CDR2 as YDEGEE. Here the CDR3 reads CASSTYRGGYTF. The DNA for the CDR3 is TGTGCCAGCAGCACCTACAGGGGAGGCTACACCTTC.

The chain carries TRBV10-3 and TRBJ1-2, with D perhaps TRBD1 (5 bases). The CDR3 sequence is 13 residues long. Trimming removed 5 bases at V and 7 bases at J, with 14 bases between. Looked up from germline, CDR1 is ENHRY and CDR2 is SYGVKD. Here the CDR3 reads CAISYDGTGGYTF. The CDR3 bases are TGTGCCATCAGTTATGACGGCACAGGTGGCTACACCTTC.

The chain is built from TRBV7-2 and TRBJ1-4, with 8 bases that match TRBD1. V gave up 3 bases and J gave up 4 bases; unmatched junction bases: 7. This CDR3 region has 16 residues. CDR1 and CDR2 from the germline V gene are SGHTA and FQGNSA. The CDR3 DNA is TGTGCCAGCAGCTTCGACAGGGGTTTGGGTAATGAAAAACTGTTTTTT. Encoded protein: CASSFDRGLGNEKLFF.

This chain connects TRBV14 to TRBJ2-5; possible D gene TRBD1, 5 bases. This CDR3 spans 17 amino acids. V dropped 0 bases and J dropped 4 bases, with 18 bases sitting between them. Per the germline V gene, CDR1 is SGHDN and CDR2 is FVKESK. This CDR3 reads CASSQDRPSADRETQYF. The DNA for the CDR3 is TGTGCCAGCAGCCAAGATCGGCCATCGGCCGACAGAGAGACCCAGTACTTC.

The genes are TRBV6-5 and TRBJ1-2; TRBD1 matches at 8 bases. Germline CDR1 reads MNHEY; CDR2 reads SVGAGI. CDR3 length: 15 residues. The V segment lost 0 bases and the J segment 8 bases; nucleotides outside the gene matches: 8. Written as DNA, the CDR3 is TGTGCCAGCAGTTACTCCAGGGGGCGAGGAGAAGGCTACACCTTC. This gives the protein CASSYSRGRGEGYTF.

The chain combines TRBV11-3 with TRBJ2-1; D is ambiguous. The length of the CDR3 is 14 residues. CDR1 and CDR2 from the germline V gene are SGHNT and YENEEA. V dropped 1 base and J dropped 7 bases, with 11 bases sitting between them. The DNA for the CDR3 is TGTGCCAGCAGCTTAGTTCTCGACGGGAATGAGCAGTTCTTC. Translated: CASSLVLDGNEQFF.

The chain recombines TRBV9 with TRBJ2-7, with 8 nucleotides matching TRBD1. V was clipped by 0 bases and J by 4 bases; unmatched bases: 3. CDR1 is SGDLS, CDR2 YYNGEE, per germline. The CDR3 consists of 14 residues. CDR3 protein: CASSVGTGQYEQYF. The CDR3 DNA follows: TGTGCCAGCAGCGTAGGGACAGGGCAGTACGAGCAGTACTTC.

This CDR3 is CAWSVGVSRSPLHF. The CDR3 nucleotides read TGTGCCTGGAGTGTTGGCGTATCGAGGTCACCCCTCCACTTT. The genes are TRBV30 and TRBJ1-6; no clear D gene. CDR3 length: 14 residues. The V gene's germline CDR1 is GTSNPN and CDR2 SVGIG (reference sequence). V lost 0 bases and J 10 bases, leaving 13 bases between the germline ends. The full variable domain, with the rest looked up from reference TRBV30 and TRBJ1-6, is SQTIHQWPATLVQPVGSPLSLECTVEGTSNPNLYWYRQAAGRGLQLLFYSVGIGQISSEVPQNLSASRPQDRQFILSSKKLLLSDSGFYLCAWSVGVSRSPLHFGNGTRLTVT.

This rearrangement joins TRBV7-2 to TRBJ1-5, with 9 bases that match TRBD1. The CDR3 is 14 amino acids. Germline V gives CDR1 SGHTA, CDR2 FQGNSA. V was pared by 4 bases and J by 9 bases, with 7 bases of the junction left unmatched. The CDR3 DNA reads TGTGCCAGCAGCTCGGGAAGGGGACAGGGGCCCCAGCATTTT. It codes for CASSSGRGQGPQHF.

This chain joins TRBV6-5 and TRBJ2-7; 7 nucleotides line up with TRBD1. The length of the CDR3 is 15 residues. The V and J ends lost 5 bases and 0 bases, in that order; junction bases with no gene match: 7. The germline V gene has CDR1 MNHEY and CDR2 SVGAGI. DNA of the CDR3: TGTGCCAGCAGTAAGATCCGGGACAGCTCCTACGAGCAGTACTTC. This gives the protein CASSKIRDSSYEQYF.

The V and J genes are TRBV2 and TRBJ1-4; 7 positions agree with TRBD1. Germline V gene lookup returns CDR1 SNHLY and CDR2 FYNNEI. This CDR3 spans 15 amino acids. V was pared by 5 bases and J by 5 bases, with 8 bases of the junction left unmatched. CDR3 in DNA: TGTGCCAGCAGTTTGGAACAGGGGAGGAATGAAAAACTGTTTTTT. Amino acid sequence: CASSLEQGRNEKLFF.